These 25 T cell receptor beta chains originate from one sample sequenced in a study of identical twins. Each CDR3 protein gets one entry after TCRdb re-called the 5' RACE reads with MiXCR. The repertoire holds 600,000 to 700,000 distinct CDR3 sequences, around 21% seen once, with 4.3% in the top ten. These data are also associated with another study on T cells expressing NK-cell markers.

Sample: PBMCs. The receptor set was obtained from a woman aged 18-35 years in good health.

The V gene is TRBV5-6, the J gene TRBJ2-1; no clear D gene. The length of the CDR3 is 14 residues. Germline V lookup: CDR1 SGHDT, CDR2 YYEEEE. V dropped 4 bases and J dropped 2 bases, with 10 bases sitting between them. The chain's CDR3 is CASSDGLTYNEQFF. The CDR3 region has the DNA TGTGCCAGCAGCGACGGGCTCACCTACAATGAGCAGTTCTTC.

A few counts support this clonotype. This sequence joins TRBV20-1 and TRBJ2-7; TRBD2 aligns across 10 bases. CDR1 and CDR2 from the germline V gene are DFQATT and SNEGSKA (reference sequence). The CDR3 consists of 13 residues. The V and J ends lost 2 bases and 2 bases, in that order; junction bases with no gene match: 0. CDR3 sequence reads: CSARSGRAYEQYF. For the CDR3, the DNA is TGCAGTGCTAGAAGCGGGAGGGCCTACGAGCAGTACTTC.

This clonotype occurred a few times. V and J are TRBV7-3 and TRBJ2-5; 8 positions agree with TRBD2. There are 16 residues in the CDR3. Losses at the gene ends were 6 bases for V and 1 base for J; bases not matched to a gene: 10. Germline values: CDR1 SGHTA, CDR2 FQGTGA. The CDR3 spells CASSPVIAGSQETQYF. CDR3 nucleotide sequence: TGTGCCAGCAGTCCCGTGATAGCGGGATCCCAAGAGACCCAGTACTTC.

This clonotype came up a few times. This sequence joins TRBV29-1 and TRBJ2-3, with D perhaps matching TRBD2 (6 bases). The germline V and J ends were trimmed by 7 bases and 4 bases, with 15 bases remaining between them. Germline loops: CDR1 SQVTM, CDR2 ANQGSEA. The CDR3 is 13 residues long. CDR3 in DNA: TGCAGCGCCATGCCGGGAGTGGCAGATACGCAGTATTTT. Translated: CSAMPGVADTQYF.

A few counts support this clonotype. This sequence joins TRBV5-1 and TRBJ2-7, with TRBD2 matching over 8 bases. This CDR3 is 15 amino acids long. Germline loops: CDR1 SGHRS, CDR2 YFSETQ. Trimming took 0 bases from V and 6 from J; bases not matched to a gene: 8. The CDR3 DNA reads TGCGCCAGCAGCTTGGCCGGGAGGGCCCTAACCGAGCAGTACTTC. It yields the protein CASSLAGRALTEQYF.

This clonotype was detected ten times or more. V usage is TRBV7-9 and J usage is TRBJ1-2; TRBD1 aligns across 8 bases. Trimming cost V 4 bases and J 4 bases; bases outside gene matches: 8. CDR1 is SEHNR, CDR2 FQNEAQ, per germline (reference sequence). There are 15 residues in the CDR3. The CDR3 protein is CASSSGQGQSYGYTF. The CDR3 bases are TGTGCCAGCAGCTCCGGACAGGGACAAAGCTATGGCTACACCTTC.

V gene TRBV12-3 or TRBV12-4 combines with J gene TRBJ1-5; no clear D. V was trimmed by 3 bases and J by 3 bases, leaving 12 bases between them. The CDR3 sequence is 15 residues long. The CDR3: CASSFFSADNQPQHF. CDR3 in DNA: TGTGCCAGCAGTTTCTTCTCGGCGGACAATCAGCCCCAGCATTTT.

The gene calls are TRBV7-9 and TRBJ2-5, with 8 nucleotides matching TRBD2. CDR1 and CDR2 from the germline V gene are SEHNR and FQNEAQ (reference sequence). J lost 5 bases, V lost 10 bases, and 12 bases had no gene match. The CDR3 has 14 amino acids. CDR3 region: CAIHQAGREETQYF. In DNA, the CDR3 is TGTGCCATCCACCAGGCCGGGAGGGAGGAGACCCAGTACTTC.

This clonotype was seen only a few times. The CDR3 reads CASSYSHKGTYEQYF. CDR3 nucleotide sequence: TGTGCCAGCAGTTACTCTCACAAGGGAACCTACGAGCAGTACTTC. The chain carries TRBV6-5 and TRBJ2-7; no definite D call. The CDR3 is 15 residues long. The V end was cut by 0 bases, the J end by 2 bases, with 11 bases between. The germline CDR1 and CDR2 sequences are MNHEY and SVGAGI.

This sequence joins TRBV7-8 and TRBJ2-7; D unclear. From germline, CDR1 is SGHVS and CDR2 FQNEAQ. With 1 base removed from V and 2 bases from J, the gap between germline ends came to 12 bases. The CDR3 loop spans 15 amino acids. CDR3 amino acids: CASSLVDIGTYEQYF. CDR3 sequence (DNA): TGTGCCAGCAGCTTAGTGGATATAGGGACCTACGAGCAGTACTTC.

The chain links TRBV6-2 or TRBV6-3 to TRBJ1-1; D remains ambiguous. Germline CDR1 and CDR2: MNHEY and SVGEGT. This CDR3 is 14 amino acids long. V lost 7 bases to trimming and J lost 0 bases, with 12 bases between them. The CDR3 coding sequence is TGTGCCAGCACCGACCTGGTAGTGAACACTGAAGCTTTCTTT. Amino acids: CASTDLVVNTEAFF.

The CDR3 DNA is TGTGCCAGCAGCTTATATTCCGTATTGCGGGGGGAGGGCACAGATACGCAGTATTTT. Translated, it gives CASSLYSVLRGEGTDTQYF. This rearrangement joins TRBV7-6 to TRBJ2-3; 8 bases match TRBD2. This CDR3 region has 19 residues. Per the germline V gene, CDR1 is SGHVS and CDR2 is FNYEAQ. The trim removed 2 bases at V and 1 base at J, leaving 14 bases unmatched. The full variable domain, rest sourced from reference TRBV7-6 and TRBJ2-3, is GAGVSQSPRYKVTKRGQDVALRCDPISGHVSLYWYRQALGQGPEFLTYFNYEAQQDKSGLPNDRFSAERPEGSISTLTIQRTEQRDSAMYRCASSLYSVLRGEGTDTQYFGPGTRLTVL.

Many counts were recorded for this clonotype. The V call is TRBV20-1, the J call TRBJ1-5; tentative D call: TRBD1 (5 bases). CDR3 length equals 17 residues. Germline CDR1 is DFQATT and CDR2 is SNEGSKA (reference sequence). V dropped 6 bases and J dropped 6 bases, with 27 bases sitting between them. The CDR3 reads CSAARSGYGNAGQPQHF. The CDR3 DNA follows: TGCAGTGCAGCTAGATCAGGGTATGGTAACGCCGGTCAGCCCCAGCATTTT.

This rearrangement joins TRBV20-1 to TRBJ2-1; D is ambiguous. The CDR3 is made up of 10 amino acids. Germline V gives CDR1 DFQATT, CDR2 SNEGSKA (reference sequence). Trimming left V 5 bases short and J 5 bases short, with 4 bases between. CDR3 sequence (DNA): TGCAGTGCTTGGAACAATGAGCAGTTCTTC. The encoded protein is CSAWNNEQFF.

This chain connects TRBV12-3 or TRBV12-4 to TRBJ2-2; D may be TRBD1 (5 bases). V was cut by 9 bases and J by 3 bases, with 8 bases left in between. This CDR3 region has 12 residues. CDR3 region: CASTGYTGELFF. The CDR3 region has the DNA TGTGCCAGTACAGGTTACACCGGGGAGCTGTTTTTT.

J is TRBJ2-4 and V is TRBV20-1; D unresolved. Looked up from germline, CDR1 is DFQATT and CDR2 is SNEGSKA (reference sequence). The length of the CDR3 is 13 residues. V was shortened by 6 bases and J by 0 bases, with 9 bases between the two germline ends. CDR3 coding DNA: TGCAGTGCAATGGTGCTAGCCAAAAACATTCAGTACTTC. This codes for CSAMVLAKNIQYF.

This clonotype was counted at least ten times. The chain carries TRBV5-1 and TRBJ1-3, with D possibly TRBD1 on 5 matching bases. Germline V gene lookup returns CDR1 SGHRS and CDR2 YFSETQ. V was clipped by 0 bases and J by 4 bases, with 11 bases between them. This CDR3 contains 15 residues. The CDR3 region is CASSLAGQGGNTIYF. For the CDR3, the DNA is TGCGCCAGCAGCTTGGCCGGGCAGGGAGGAAACACCATATATTTT.

The table lists this clonotype with a few counts. The J gene is TRBJ2-1, the V gene TRBV5-1; D gene unclear. The germline gives CDR1 SGHRS, CDR2 YFSETQ. The V and J ends lost 2 bases and 0 bases respectively, with 15 bases between them. The CDR3 spans 17 residues. The DNA for the CDR3 is TGCGCCAGCAGCTTAAGGTCGGTAGTCCTCTCCTACAATGAGCAGTTCTTC. It codes for CASSLRSVVLSYNEQFF. Complete variable domain (other parts from reference TRBV5-1 and TRBJ2-1): KAGVTQTPRYLIKTRGQQVTLSCSPISGHRSVSWYQQTPGQGLQFLFEYFSETQRNKGNFPGRFSGRQFSNSRSEMNVSTLELGDSALYLCASSLRSVVLSYNEQFFGPGTRLTVL.

The chain recombines TRBV5-1 with TRBJ2-2; 9 positions match TRBD1. Per germline, CDR1 SGHRS and CDR2 YFSETQ. CDR3 length: 15 residues. Trimming at V came to 1 base and at J to 6 bases, leaving 4 bases not matched to a gene. As DNA, the CDR3 is TGCGCCAGCAGCTTGCGGGACAGGGTGTCCGGGGAGCTGTTTTTT. Translated, it gives CASSLRDRVSGELFF.

This clonotype was picked up many times. The chain has TRBV6-5 and TRBJ2-7; tentatively, D is TRBD1 or TRBD2 (5 bases each). There are 14 residues in the CDR3. V gave up 4 bases and J gave up 2 bases, with 12 bases separating them. Germline CDR1 and CDR2: MNHEY and SVGAGI. Here the CDR3 reads CASSSWGTTYEQYF. CDR3 bases: TGTGCCAGCAGTTCGTGGGGGACGACCTACGAGCAGTACTTC.

This chain joins TRBV12-3 or TRBV12-4 and TRBJ2-1, with 7 bases that match TRBD2. The CDR3 length is 11 residues. Trimming cost V 6 bases and J 9 bases; bases outside gene matches: 2. CDR3 residues: CASSRGVEQFF. The CDR3 region has the DNA TGTGCCAGCAGCCGGGGGGTTGAGCAGTTCTTC.

V usage is TRBV5-1 and J usage is TRBJ2-7; D call uncertain. There are 20 residues in the CDR3. Looked up from germline, CDR1 is SGHRS and CDR2 is YFSETQ. The germline V and J ends were trimmed by 0 bases and 2 bases, with 27 bases remaining between them. The CDR3 sequence: CASSLGPIVRPKEMPYEQYF. The DNA for the CDR3 is TGCGCCAGCAGCTTGGGACCGATAGTTCGGCCGAAAGAAATGCCCTACGAGCAGTACTTC. Full variable domain (rest looked up from reference TRBV5-1 and TRBJ2-7): KAGVTQTPRYLIKTRGQQVTLSCSPISGHRSVSWYQQTPGQGLQFLFEYFSETQRNKGNFPGRFSGRQFSNSRSEMNVSTLELGDSALYLCASSLGPIVRPKEMPYEQYFGPGTRLTVT.

At least ten counts were recorded for this clonotype. J is TRBJ2-1 and V is TRBV20-1; 10 positions agree with TRBD2. The V and J ends lost 0 bases and 7 bases, in that order; junction bases with no gene match: 12. Per germline, CDR1 DFQATT and CDR2 SNEGSKA (reference sequence). This CDR3 contains 17 residues. This CDR3 is CSARDPLAGVGWNEQFF. CDR3 DNA sequence: TGCAGTGCTAGAGATCCCCTAGCGGGAGTGGGTTGGAATGAGCAGTTCTTC.

This clonotype was detected ten times or more. V is TRBV20-1 and J is TRBJ2-1; D is unresolved. Germline-derived CDR1 and CDR2 are DFQATT and SNEGSKA (reference sequence). The CDR3 spans 13 residues. The CDR3 DNA is TGCAGCTCCTCTAGGGCCACCTACAATGAGCAGTTCTTC. This translates into CSSSRATYNEQFF.

This clonotype came up many times. The chain is built from TRBV7-3 and TRBJ2-1, with 10 bases lining up with TRBD2. This CDR3 spans 17 amino acids. The junction had 14 bases not matched to a gene; V was cut back by 5 bases and J by 7 bases. Germline V gene sequence: CDR1 SGHTA, CDR2 FQGTGA. CDR3 DNA sequence: TGTGCCAGCAGCCCCACGGGAGCAGCGGGGGGGCGGAATGAGCAGTTCTTC. Translated, it gives CASSPTGAAGGRNEQFF.